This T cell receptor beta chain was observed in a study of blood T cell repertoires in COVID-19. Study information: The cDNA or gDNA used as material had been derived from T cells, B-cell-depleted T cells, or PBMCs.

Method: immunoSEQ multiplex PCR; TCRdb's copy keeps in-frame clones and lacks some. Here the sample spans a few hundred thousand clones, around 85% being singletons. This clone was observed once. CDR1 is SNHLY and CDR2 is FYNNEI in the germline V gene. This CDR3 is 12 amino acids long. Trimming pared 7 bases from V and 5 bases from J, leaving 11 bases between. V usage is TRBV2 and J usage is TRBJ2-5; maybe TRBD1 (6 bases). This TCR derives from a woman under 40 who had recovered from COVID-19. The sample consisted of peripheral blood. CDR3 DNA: TGTGCCAGCAATCAGGGGTGGGAGACCCAGTACTTC. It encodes CASNQGWETQYF.